This section outlines one T cell receptor beta chain sequence together with its context. The data originate from a study of shared clonotypes between healthy human individuals. Measured with immunoSEQ multiplex PCR; TCRdb has only the in-frame clones, and not every one. The sample yields 490,000 or so clones, 70% to 85% seen once. CDR1 is SEHNR and CDR2 is FQNEAQ in the germline V gene (reference sequence). The CDR3 covers 16 residues. The ends were cut back, 2 bases at V and 0 bases at J, with 12 bases in the middle. What was sequenced was PBMCs. This receptor was identified in a woman in her thirties or forties in good health. Some clones in this sample may be carry-over from other donors' samples. The chain joins TRBV7-9 to TRBJ2-3; unclear D gene. CDR3 in amino acids: CASSLPRVTSTDTQYF. CDR3 in DNA: TGTGCCAGCAGCTTACCCCGGGTTACGAGCACAGATACGCAGTATTTT.